Here is one TCR beta chain with its context. This clone has only a few counts. Its specific antigen is unknown. No base quality information exists; no much larger clone differs at one position. CDR1 is given as SGHAT and CDR2 as FQNNGV, both from the germline V gene. Its CDR3 holds 17 amino acids, cysteine through phenylalanine. The read is trimmed to its CDR3 DNA, 51 bases read in frame from base 1. The germline V end is reduced by 4 bases and the J end by 6 bases; junction bases left unmatched: 15. The library was made by the immunoSEQ multiplex PCR assay. Each sample had around 100,000 TCR templates assayed by the deep sequencing platform. Genomic DNA extracted from sorted T cells was used for TCRbeta CDR3 sequencing. As for the authors' bioinformatics: The R programming language was used for clonal analysis of the TCRbeta CDR3 data. Unstimulated samples were compared with post-reaction CFSE-low samples to define alloreactive CD4+ and CD8+ clones. Alloreactive CD4+ clones were assigned to regulatory or non-regulatory origin by matching sequences to sorted unstimulated Treg and non-Treg repertoires. TCRdb limited this immuneACCESS table to in-frame rearrangements with V and J called. A share of clones is missing; checked studies link under half to unresolved V genes, and the rest is unexplained. Clone size and the V and J calls come from that table; the DNA yielded D and trimming. The sample table contains about 100,000 clones; only one count was recorded for around 94% of them. The ten largest clonotypes hold 1% to 1.5% of the sample.

The sample comes from a study of siplizumab effects on memory and regulatory T cells (dated by TCRdb to the late 2010s). Concerning the study at large: The study looked at the effect of siplizumab, an anti-CD2 antibody, on alloreactive T-cell subsets in allogeneic mixed lymphocyte reactions made from human PBMCs. General findings and caveats noted by the study authors: Compared with memory T cells, unstimulated naive T cells appeared more diverse, and naive cells seemed to make a substantial contribution to the alloresponse. The suppressive function of proliferating Tregs from siplizumab cultures was not functionally confirmed. The cumulative frequency of alloreactive sequences that could be traced back to unstimulated CD4+ memory T cells was significantly reduced by siplizumab. Roughly 80-95% of proliferating CD4+ or CD8+ clones could not be assigned a naive or memory phenotype. Of the alloreactive CD4+ clones that could be mapped, the Treg-derived share averaged roughly 69% with siplizumab compared with roughly 27% in control reactions. Because sequences at frequencies below about 10^-5 were poorly captured, only a minor fraction of alloreactive clones could be mapped back to unstimulated subsets.

Sorted unstimulated T cells and proliferating T cells recovered from mixed lymphocyte reactions underwent TCRbeta CDR3 sequencing. Fresh whole blood from roughly ten HLA-typed healthy donors was used to isolate PBMCs. To map where alloreactive clones came from, CD4+ non-regulatory T cells in the unstimulated state were FACS-sorted. The chain was built from TRBV11-2 and TRBJ2-1; 7 junctional bases match TRBD2. Sequenced: non-Treg CD4+ T cells sorted from blood. This sample's cell subset or site label indicates: FACS-sorted unstimulated CD4+ non-regulatory T cells. This clonotype was obtained from a human donor in good health. The bases are TGTGCCAGCAGCTCAATGAAGCGCGGCGGGAGTCCCAATGAGCAGTTCTTC. Its protein product is CASSSMKRGGSPNEQFF.